This is a list of T cell receptor beta chains from one sample in a study of shared clonotypes between healthy human individuals. Using immunoSEQ multiplex PCR, the repertoire was profiled, and TCRdb retains in-frame clones only, with some absent. The table has approximately 1,000,000 clones, approximately 78% seen once. The sequencing input was memory CD4+ T cells from PBMCs. These receptors all stem from a man aged 18 to 30 in good health. Some clones in this sample may be carry-over from other donors' samples. Each CDR3 is given with its conserved first and last residue. D genes are given only for firm matches. The size of a clone is reported for some rows only, either as once, few or many, or as a class for expanded clones.

TRBJ2-5,TRBD1,many,TRBV2,TGTGCCAGCAGATCCCAGACAGGGGGGGAGACCCAGTACTTC,CASRSQTGGETQYF
TRBJ2-1,-,-,TRBV7-3,TGTGCCAGCAGCTTTAGCGTGGGTGAGCAGTTCTTC,CASSFSVGEQFF
TRBJ1-3,-,-,TRBV11-3,TGTGCCAGCAGCCAACCGAGCTTAGAGACATACCCTGGAAACACCATATATTTT,CASSQPSLETYPGNTIYF
TRBJ2-7,TRBD2,few,TRBV20-1,TGCAGTGCTAGAGGGGGACTAGCGGGCGACTTC,CSARGGLAGDF
TRBJ2-1,TRBD2,-,TRBV4-2,TGTGCCAGCAGCGCGCGACTAGCGGGAGGGGTTAGCTCCTACAATGAGCAGTTCTTC,CASSARLAGGVSSYNEQFF
TRBJ1-1,TRBD1,few,TRBV5-1,TGCGCCAGCAGCTTGGACAGGGGCTTTAGGGAAGCTTTCTTT,CASSLDRGFREAFF
TRBJ2-1,-,-,TRBV6-6,TGTGCCAGCACCCGACACTACAATGAGCAGTTCTTC,CASTRHYNEQFF
TRBJ2-3,-,-,TRBV4-2,TGTGCCAGCAGCCAAGATCGGTGGCAGCTGCTTAGCACAGATACGCAGTATTTT,CASSQDRWQLLSTDTQYF
TRBJ1-2,-,-,TRBV4-3,TGCGCCAGCAGCCCCGACTGGGCACAGACCTATGGCTACACCTTC,CASSPDWAQTYGYTF
TRBJ1-5,TRBD1,-,TRBV18,TGTGCCAGCTCACAATACGGGACAGGGACTATTAGCAATCAGCCCCAGCATTTT,CASSQYGTGTISNQPQHF
TRBJ2-5,-,-,TRBV5-1,TGCGCCAGCAGCTACGATGGAGGATGGACCCAGTACTTC,CASSYDGGWTQYF
TRBJ1-6,-,-,TRBV30,TGTGCCTGGAGTGTACCCGGAGGGGTACTATCACCCCTCCACTTT,CAWSVPGGVLSPLHF
TRBJ2-1,-,-,TRBV7-3,TGTGCCAGCAGCTTACACGGGGGTAATAATGAGCAGTTCTTC,CASSLHGGNNEQFF
TRBJ1-4,-,few,TRBV7-9,TGTGCCAGCAGCTTAGATGCAGGGTATGAAAAACTGTTTTTT,CASSLDAGYEKLFF
TRBJ2-1,-,-,TRBV28,TGTGCCAGCAGCGTTGGGGGAGAATCCTACAATGAGCAGTTCTTC,CASSVGGESYNEQFF
TRBJ2-1,-,-,TRBV5-4,TGTGCCAGCAGCTTGGAGCCAGAGCAGTTCTTC,CASSLEPEQFF
TRBJ2-7,-,-,TRBV19,TGTGCCAGTAGTATAGATCACCGCCTGAGCTCCTACGAGCAGTACTTC,CASSIDHRLSSYEQYF
TRBJ1-3,-,-,TRBV28,TGTGCCAGCAGTATGGTATTTGGGGGAAACACCATATATTTT,CASSMVFGGNTIYF
TRBJ2-1,TRBD2,few,TRBV5-4,TGTGCCAGCAGCTTACAAGCGGGAGGGAATTACAATGAGCAGTTCTTC,CASSLQAGGNYNEQFF
TRBJ1-2,TRBD1,-,TRBV7-2,TGTGCCAGCAGCTCGAACAGGGGATGGATTGGCTACACCTTC,CASSSNRGWIGYTF
TRBJ1-2,-,-,TRBV7-3,TGTGCCAGCAGCTTAAACCCCTTTAACTATGGCTACACCTTC,CASSLNPFNYGYTF
TRBJ1-1,-,-,TRBV5-1,TGCGCCAGCAGCTTGGAGAAACAGAACACTGAAGCTTTCTTT,CASSLEKQNTEAFF
TRBJ1-4,-,-,TRBV28,TGTGCCTCACAGTATAATGAAAAACTGTTTTTT,CASQYNEKLFF
TRBJ2-1,TRBD2,once,TRBV7-2,TGTGCCAGCACCCCGGGACTAGCGTTTCCTGAGCAGTTCTTC,CASTPGLAFPEQFF
TRBJ2-7,TRBD2,-,TRBV5-1,TGCGCCAGCAGCTTCGGGGGGTCCACCTACGAGCAGTACTTC,CASSFGGSTYEQYF
TRBJ1-3,-,-,TRBV4-3,TGCGCCAGCAGCCAAGATCGGGGCGAGTGGTCAGGAAACACCATATATTTT,CASSQDRGEWSGNTIYF
TRBJ1-2,-,-,TRBV5-4,TGTGCCAGCAGCCCTGGGTCAGGATATGGCGGCTACACCTTC,CASSPGSGYGGYTF
TRBJ2-1,-,-,TRBV28,TGTGCCAGCAGTCCAGCTACCTTCGGGATGGGGCAGTTCTTC,CASSPATFGMGQFF
TRBJ2-5,-,-,TRBV7-6,TGTGCCAGCAGCTTAGTTTACGAGACCCAGTACTTC,CASSLVYETQYF
TRBJ2-7,TRBD2,-,TRBV5-1,TGCGCCAGCAGGGATAGCGGGTCCTACTCCTACGAGCAGTACTTC,CASRDSGSYSYEQYF
TRBJ2-3,-,-,TRBV28,TGTGCCAGCAGTTCCTCCAAGATCCTCACAGATACGCAGTATTTT,CASSSSKILTDTQYF
TRBJ2-3,TRBD1,-,TRBV28,TGTGCCAGCAGTTTAGCGGGATTAGGGGGACAGGCCACAGATACGCAGTATTTT,CASSLAGLGGQATDTQYF
TRBJ2-5,-,once,TRBV18,TGTGCCAGCTCACCATCGGGGGGCGGAGAGACCCAGTACTTC,CASSPSGGGETQYF
TRBJ1-5,-,-,TRBV18,TGTGCCAGCTCACGAGGGGTGGATCAGCCCCAGCATTTT,CASSRGVDQPQHF
TRBJ2-1,TRBD2,few,TRBV2,TGTGCCAGCAGAATACAAGCGGGAGGGTCTAATGAGCAGTTCTTC,CASRIQAGGSNEQFF
TRBJ1-2,-,few,TRBV4-2,TGTGCCAGCAGCCAAGACCCGGACCCCGGACGCTATGGCTACACCTTC,CASSQDPDPGRYGYTF